The entry that follows covers one TCR beta chain sequence. This clone was found a few times. Its binding antigen is unknown. Base qualities are not recorded, but no much larger clone differs from it by a single base. To prepare the library, the immunoSEQ multiplex PCR assay was applied. In the paper's pipeline: A statistical classification framework was built for diagnosing cytomegalovirus status from the catalog of TCR beta chain sequences. TCRdb limited this immuneACCESS table to in-frame rearrangements with V and J called. A share of clones is missing; checked studies link under half to unresolved V genes, and the rest is unexplained. V and J calls and clone size are given by that table; D and trimming were obtained from the DNA. The sample profile shows roughly 330,000 clones; about nine tenths of them were found once. More than 0.9% of the sample goes to the ten largest clones. The donors belonged to the validation cohort of about 120 subjects, which was separate from the roughly 680-subject first cohort.

CDR1 is given as GTSNPN and CDR2 as SVGIG, both from the germline V gene (reference sequence). From the cysteine up to the phenylalanine, the CDR3 has a length of 17 residues. Only the CDR3 portion is preserved as DNA: 51 bases, with reading frame beginning at the first base. V drops 0 bases and J drops 0 bases, leaving 15 bases in between. This record comes from a study of cytomegalovirus exposure and HLA in healthy donors (dated by TCRdb to about 2017). As for the study more broadly: The roughly 670 repertoires of the first cohort and the roughly 120 validation repertoires were produced on the same platform, according to a later analysis. The aim of the study was to test whether cataloging public T cell receptors could identify signatures of past pathogen exposure. Besides the first cohort of roughly 640 subjects, a separate validation cohort made up of 120 different subjects was used. The study combined high-throughput TCR immunosequencing, statistical association of individual TCRs with disease status, and machine learning to predict cytomegalovirus infection status. What the research found in general, with its limitations: In vitro tests confirmed that a few of the cytomegalovirus-associated TCR beta chains recognize cytomegalovirus antigens. In both the original and validation cohorts, the classifier was reported to diagnose cytomegalovirus status with high specificity and sensitivity. The study listed 150 to 200 TCR beta chains as associated with cytomegalovirus. Of the cluster scores, 94% were above 0 in a later analysis, which found that TCRs clustered in the first cohort also tended to co-occur in the approximately 130 validation repertoires. The validation cohort had no HLA typing available for a later analysis, so co-occurrence within that cohort was assessed over all 110 or so repertoires. Across donors, most TCR sequences were observed very rarely, whereas some public TCRs were present in many individuals. The authors suggested that the approach could potentially be extended to other disease states and immunological phenotypes.

This sequence uses TRBV30 and TRBJ1-5; the D segment could be TRBD1, given 5 matching bases. The sequencing sample was made of PBMCs. The sequence was collected from a woman in her 30s in good health and CMV-seropositive. The CDR3 corresponds to CAWSVHTGMNSNQPQHF. The DNA sequence is given as TGTGCCTGGAGTGTACACACAGGTATGAATAGCAATCAGCCCCAGCATTTT.